This T cell receptor (beta chain) was recorded in a study of blood T cells in healthy people across ages. There are 17 residues in the CDR3. V was trimmed by 4 bases and J by 2 bases, leaving 20 bases between them. Per germline, CDR1 LGHNA and CDR2 YNFKEQ. Using a J-beta primer mix together with a sample-barcoded 5' primer, a second PCR was run for roughly 6 to 12 cycles. TCRdb passed the 5' RACE reads through MiXCR, listing each CDR3 protein once. The sample shows hundreds of thousands of distinct CDR3 sequences, 56% of them seen only once. This receptor was obtained from a middle-aged man in good health. The material sequenced was blood. The V and J genes are TRBV4-2 and TRBJ2-5; D perhaps matches TRBD1 (8 bases). CDR3 amino acids: CASSLGQGQGGQETQYF. The DNA of the CDR3 is TGTGCCAGCAGCCTTGGACAGGGCCAGGGGGGGCAAGAGACCCAGTACTTC.